The 20 T cell receptor beta chains below all came from one sample that was sequenced in a study of T cells and Merkel cell carcinoma outcomes. Clones were sequenced by immunoSEQ multiplex PCR, and TCRdb holds only the in-frame ones, with some missing. The profile covers 6,000 or so clones, with more than 70% appearing a single time and around 15% taken by the ten largest. Sequencing was done on a sample of tumor tissue from Merkel cell carcinoma. The receptors derive from a human donor with Merkel cell carcinoma. Some clones in this sample may be carry-over from other donors' samples.

The genes are TRBV5-1 and TRBJ1-1; D not certain. The CDR3 consists of 13 residues. Germline assignment: CDR1 SGHRS and CDR2 YFSETQ. V was cut by 0 bases and J by 7 bases, with 10 bases left in between. The CDR3, as DNA: TGCGCCAGCAGCTTGGGTAGGGTCAGTGAAGCTTTCTTT. Translation: CASSLGRVSEAFF.

The chain is built from TRBV5-1 and TRBJ2-1, with 8 bases matching TRBD1. Germline lookup yields CDR1 SGHRS and CDR2 YFSETQ. The CDR3 sequence is 15 residues long. The junction had 8 bases not matched to a gene; V was cut back by 2 bases and J by 7 bases. CDR3 amino acids: CASSFRDRILNEQFF. The CDR3 region has the DNA TGCGCCAGCAGCTTCCGGGACAGGATATTGAATGAGCAGTTCTTC.

The chain couples TRBV27 to TRBJ1-4; no clear D. CDR3 size: 13 residues. Germline V lookup: CDR1 MNHEY, CDR2 SMNVEV (reference sequence). Trimming shortened V by 5 bases and J by 8 bases, and 12 bases separated the two germline ends. CDR3 residues: CASSPLFREKLFF. CDR3 DNA sequence: TGTGCCAGCAGTCCCCTGTTCAGGGAAAAACTGTTTTTT.

As for this clone: One junction end disagrees with the germline gene, perhaps due to a read error. The CDR3 DNA is TGTGCCAGCAGTCATAGCGGGAGGGACTACGAACAGTACTTC. It yields the protein CASSHSGRDYEQYF. This chain links TRBV27 with TRBJ2-7; 11 bases map to TRBD2. CDR1 is MNHEY and CDR2 is SMNVEV in the germline V gene (reference sequence). This CDR3 has 14 amino acids.

This clone was picked up a small number of times. CDR3 sequence reads: CASSYFGQVQTQYF. The CDR3 region has the DNA TGTGCCAGCAGTTACTTCGGACAGGTGCAGACCCAGTACTTC. The genes are TRBV6-5 and TRBJ2-5, with TRBD1 matching over 7 bases. Germline CDR1 reads MNHEY; CDR2 reads SVGAGI. J was trimmed by 6 bases and V by 1 base; bases with no gene match: 5. The CDR3 is 14 amino acids.

The V and J genes are TRBV5-5 and TRBJ2-5; D perhaps matches TRBD2 (6 bases). This CDR3 has 15 residues. The V end was cut by 4 bases, the J end by 0 bases, with 13 bases between. The germline gives CDR1 SGHKS, CDR2 YYEKEE (reference sequence). This chain's CDR3 is CASSQPGSYQETQYF. CDR3 bases: TGTGCCAGCAGCCAACCCGGGAGCTACCAAGAGACCCAGTACTTC.

On this clone itself: Other DNA sequences in the sample encode the same CDR3. This chain uses TRBV28 with TRBJ2-7, with 7 bases aligning to TRBD2. Trimming removed 3 bases from V and 8 bases from J; junction bases left unmatched: 10. There are 14 residues in the CDR3. Germline values: CDR1 MDHEN, CDR2 SYDVKM. The CDR3 nucleotides read TGTGCCAGCAGTTTTTCCTCCTCTAGCGGTAAGCAGTACTTC. It encodes CASSFSSSSGKQYF.

The CDR3 is CASSIDNRRGNQPQHF. CDR3 bases: TGTGCCAGTAGTATAGATAACAGAAGGGGCAATCAGCCCCAGCATTTT. The genes are TRBV19 and TRBJ1-5; D not resolved. Germline V gene lookup returns CDR1 LNHDA and CDR2 SQIVND (reference sequence). This CDR3 is built from 16 residues. V was cut by 0 bases and J by 2 bases, with 11 bases left in between.

The chain joins TRBV7-8 to TRBJ2-5, with D maybe TRBD2 (5 bases). CDR3 size: 14 residues. Germline CDR1 is SGHVS and CDR2 is FQNEAQ. V was cut by 5 bases and J by 2 bases, with 12 bases left in between. The CDR3: CASSQWTFQETQYF. The CDR3 coding sequence is TGTGCCAGCAGCCAGTGGACTTTTCAAGAGACCCAGTACTTC.

This rearrangement joins TRBV18 to TRBJ2-3; D uncertain. The CDR3 loop spans 14 amino acids. CDR1 is KGHSH and CDR2 is LQKENI in the germline V gene. V was clipped by 0 bases and J by 4 bases, with 8 bases between them. In DNA form, the CDR3 reads TGTGCCAGCTCACCACCGGGCCCGTCAGATACGCAGTATTTT. Translated, it gives CASSPPGPSDTQYF.

The gene calls are TRBV11-2 and TRBJ2-1; no clear D gene. Germline V gene sequence: CDR1 SGHAT, CDR2 FQNNGV. This CDR3 region has 15 residues. V gave up 1 base and J gave up 2 bases, with 9 bases separating them. The CDR3 bases are TGTGCCAGCAGCTTAGTGCAGAACCCCTACAATGAGCAGTTCTTC. The encoded protein is CASSLVQNPYNEQFF.

The chain links TRBV12-1 to TRBJ2-1; TRBD1, the table's D call, lacks a check against the DNA. TRBV12-1 corresponds to a pseudogene. The CDR3 has 16 amino acids. The CDR3 bases are TGTGCCAGCAGCCGCGGACAGTGGATGTCCTACAATGAGCAGTTCTTC. Translating it yields CASSRGQWMSYNEQFF.

The chain uses TRBV5-1 and TRBJ2-3, with 8 bases matching TRBD1. This CDR3 is built from 16 residues. V was clipped by 1 base and J by 1 base; unmatched bases: 5. Germline CDR1 reads SGHRS; CDR2 reads YFSETQ. CDR3: CASSLLPGGRTDTQYF. The CDR3 DNA reads as TGCGCCAGCAGCTTGTTGCCAGGGGGCCGCACAGATACGCAGTATTTT.

The V call is TRBV5-4, the J call TRBJ2-7; a weak D match, TRBD2 (6 bases). Trimming pared 6 bases from V and 4 bases from J, leaving 17 bases between. The CDR3 length is 14 residues. Germline CDR1 reads SGHNT; CDR2 reads YYREEE (reference sequence). This chain's CDR3 is CASKGGWGPYEQYF. The DNA of the CDR3 is TGTGCCAGCAAGGGAGGATGGGGTCCTTACGAGCAGTACTTC.

The chain has TRBV28 and TRBJ2-7, with 7 positions matching TRBD1. Trimming took 1 base from V and 7 from J; bases not matched to a gene: 13. Germline values: CDR1 MDHEN, CDR2 SYDVKM. The CDR3 is 16 amino acids. DNA for the CDR3: TGTGCCAGCAGTTTATTGTTGACATTGACAGGGAAAGAGCAGTACTTC. Translated: CASSLLLTLTGKEQYF.

This chain connects TRBV2 to TRBJ1-2, with no clear D. The CDR3 has 13 residues. The germline V gene encodes CDR1 SNHLY and CDR2 FYNNEI. V was clipped by 10 bases and J by 0 bases, with 12 bases between them. CDR3 nucleotide sequence: TGTGCCACCTTAGTCCCATCTAACTATGGCTACACCTTC. This encodes CATLVPSNYGYTF.

This sequence joins TRBV4-1 and TRBJ2-5, with D maybe TRBD2 (5 bases). The CDR3 has 16 residues. CDR1 MGHRA and CDR2 YSYEKL come from the germline V gene. V lost 0 bases to trimming and J lost 5 bases, with 16 bases between them. The CDR3 loop is CASSQEDRGGRETQYF. CDR3 DNA sequence: TGCGCCAGCAGCCAAGAGGATCGAGGAGGAAGGGAGACCCAGTACTTC.

The count of this clone is one. The rearrangement uses TRBV18 and TRBJ2-1; D not certain. Between the trimmed V and J ends, which lost 0 bases and 5 bases, there was a span of 14 bases. The CDR3 has 16 amino acids. Germline CDR1 and CDR2: KGHSH and LQKENI. The CDR3 protein is CASSPPWRKLDNEQFF. CDR3 DNA: TGTGCCAGCTCACCACCGTGGCGGAAACTCGACAATGAGCAGTTCTTC.

The gene calls are TRBV19 and TRBJ2-2; TRBD2 matches at 8 bases. Trimming cost V 8 bases and J 5 bases; bases outside gene matches: 16. The V gene's germline CDR1 is LNHDA and CDR2 SQIVND (reference sequence). The CDR3 is 17 residues long. CDR3 nucleotides: TGTGCCAGTCGGGCTCAATCCGGGACTAGGGTTACCGGGGAGCTGTTTTTT. Protein: CASRAQSGTRVTGELFF.

The rearrangement links TRBV19 to TRBJ2-5; D gene uncertain. The ends were cut back, 5 bases at V and 4 bases at J, with 11 bases in the middle. From germline, CDR1 is LNHDA and CDR2 SQIVND (reference sequence). The CDR3 is made up of 13 amino acids. The CDR3 bases are TGTGCCAGTAGTTTCGGTGGTCGAGAGACCCAGTACTTC. Translating gives CASSFGGRETQYF.